Each of the 8 T cell receptor beta chains below was sequenced from the same sample in a study of long-term antiretroviral therapy in people with HIV. The assay, immunoSEQ v3.0, was run at survey level. Assay: immunoSEQ multiplex PCR; the TCRdb copy retains only in-frame clones and omits some. The sample lists about 35,000 clones, over 75% occurring once. Here the sequenced sample was unsorted PBMCs, taken 2.2 years after starting antiretroviral therapy. These receptors were taken from a man aged 18 to 30 with HIV.

This chain uses TRBV6-1 with TRBJ1-1; the match to TRBD1 covers 7 bases. The germline CDR1 and CDR2 sequences are MNHNS and SASEGT. The CDR3 contains 14 residues. Unmatched junction bases numbered 8, after V lost 7 bases and J lost 3 bases. The CDR3 nucleotides read TGTGCCAGCAATCGACAGGGTTGGGACACTGAAGCTTTCTTT. It translates to CASNRQGWDTEAFF.

The chain recombines TRBV11-2 with TRBJ1-3; 8 nucleotides align to TRBD1. From germline, CDR1 is SGHAT and CDR2 FQNNGV. Trimming took 5 bases from V and 2 from J; bases not matched to a gene: 5. The CDR3 loop spans 15 amino acids. CDR3 sequence reads: CASSTDRAAGNTIYF. The CDR3 nucleotides read TGTGCCAGCAGCACGGACAGGGCTGCTGGAAACACCATATATTTT.

This chain joins TRBV7-9 and TRBJ2-5, with unresolved D. This CDR3 is built from 14 residues. Trimming cost V 6 bases and J 5 bases, with 16 bases left between them. Germline V gene data show CDR1 as SEHNR and CDR2 as FQNEAQ (reference sequence). This CDR3 is CASSNGERWETQYF. CDR3 nucleotide sequence: TGTGCCAGCAGTAACGGAGAGAGATGGGAGACCCAGTACTTC.

The V call is TRBV27, the J call TRBJ2-1; no firm D call. Trimming stripped 3 bases from V and 5 bases from J, with 17 bases between. The CDR3 sequence is 16 residues long. The germline V gene encodes CDR1 MNHEY and CDR2 SMNVEV (reference sequence). For the CDR3, the DNA is TGTGCCAGCAGTTTCTCCCGCCGGAGTTACAACAATGAGCAGTTCTTC. Its translation: CASSFSRRSYNNEQFF.

For this clone: Sequence at one end of the junction differs from germline and may be a read error. The same CDR3 arises from other DNA sequences in this sample as well. CDR3 sequence: CASSVYDGGNYGYTF. CDR3 coding DNA: TGTGCCAGCAGCGTATACGACGGTGGGAACTATGGTTACACCTTC. The chain links TRBV9 to TRBJ1-2; no clear D gene. The germline CDR1 and CDR2 sequences are SGDLS and YYNGEE. The CDR3 has 15 amino acids.

This CDR3 reads CASSTDRVPGELFF. In DNA, the CDR3 is TGTGCCAGCAGCACAGACAGGGTTCCCGGGGAGCTGTTTTTT. The chain couples TRBV7-9 to TRBJ2-2; 7 bases match TRBD1. After removal of 5 bases from V and 6 bases from J, the junction contained 6 bases not matched to a gene. The CDR3 is made up of 14 amino acids. CDR1 SEHNR and CDR2 FQNEAQ come from the germline V gene (reference sequence). Full variable domain (remainder filled in from reference TRBV7-9 and TRBJ2-2): DTGVSQNPRHKITKRGQNVTFRCDPISEHNRLYWYRQTLGQGPEFLTYFQNEAQLEKSRLLSDRFSAERPKGSFSTLEIQRTEQGDSAMYLCASSTDRVPGELFFGEGSRLTVL.

The V call is TRBV10-2, the J call TRBJ2-7; 8 bases align to TRBD1. CDR1 WSHSY and CDR2 SAAADI come from the germline V gene. This CDR3 contains 16 residues. Trimming at V came to 0 bases and at J to 4 bases, leaving 8 bases not matched to a gene. The CDR3 here is CASSESLRTGRYEQYF. The CDR3 bases are TGCGCCAGCAGTGAGTCGCTTAGGACAGGGAGGTACGAGCAGTACTTC.

The J gene is TRBJ1-2, the V gene TRBV29-1; D possibly corresponds to TRBD1 (5 bases). This CDR3 spans 11 amino acids. CDR1 is SQVTM and CDR2 is ANQGSEA in the germline V gene. The CDR3 bases are TGCGTTATGGAGGGGAGAAAGGGCTACACCTTC. It specifies CVMEGRKGYTF.